The clone carrying this T cell receptor (beta chain) was seen ten or more times. This sample is drawn from a study of T cells in Graves' hyperthyroidism and ophthalmopathy. It was RNA transcripts that yielded the amplified TCR beta CDR3 regions. First-round RT-PCR of the TCR CDR3 relied on the HTBI primer set. TCRdb recomputed calls from the multiplex PCR reads with MiXCR, one row per CDR3 protein. The table has 550,000 to 800,000 distinct CDR3 sequences, 17% seen once; the top ten hold roughly a sixth. A roughly 10 ml volume of fresh peripheral blood provided the PBMCs. The germline V gene has CDR1 LGHDT and CDR2 YNNKEL (reference sequence). Trimming took off 2 bases at V and 1 base at J, with 21 bases between the two ends. The CDR3 length is 18 residues.

Sequenced: blood. This receptor was identified in a man over 45 with Graves' hyperthyroidism. This sequence joins TRBV3-1 and TRBJ2-7, with D possibly called TRBD1 or TRBD2 (5 bases each). The CDR3, as DNA: TGTGCCAGCAGCCAAATCCCGCTAACGGGACGCAGATCCTACGAGCAGTACTTC. Its protein product is CASSQIPLTGRRSYEQYF.